This TCR beta chain was observed in a study of blood T cell repertoires in COVID-19. Data came from immunoSEQ multiplex PCR; TCRdb stores just in-frame clones and leaves some out. The sample records 310,000 or so clones, roughly 90% being singletons. Cohort 3 donors counted as recovered after two negative PCRs, clearance, or resolved symptoms. The V gene end was trimmed by 5 bases and the J gene end by 4 bases; junction bases not matched to a gene: 6. Germline assignment: CDR1 SGHTA and CDR2 FQGNSA. The CDR3 length is 16 residues. The sequencing input was PBMCs or T cells enriched from blood (not recorded which). This receptor was obtained from a middle-aged woman who had recovered from COVID-19. The J gene is TRBJ2-3, the V gene TRBV7-2; 13 bases line up with TRBD2. In DNA, the CDR3 is TGTGCCAGCAGCCCTACTAGCGGGAGGGCCCCAGATACGCAGTATTTT. Its translation is CASSPTSGRAPDTQYF.